Each of the 30 T cell receptor beta chains below was sequenced from the same sample in a study of radiation and T cells in renal cell carcinoma. As to time point: blood 2 weeks post-SBRT. Treatment denoted: 15 Gy SBRT to primary tumor, nephrectomy 4 weeks later. Assay: immunoSEQ multiplex PCR; the TCRdb copy retains only in-frame clones and omits some. The sample lists roughly 150,000 clones; roughly 89% were seen once. Sequenced here: blood, sampled from a patient whose treatment included radiotherapy and nephrectomy. Every receptor here comes from a woman in her fifties or sixties with renal cell carcinoma.

The chain joins TRBV5-1 to TRBJ2-7; the D gene is possibly TRBD2 (5 bases). The CDR3 length is 14 residues. The ends were cut back, 0 bases at V and 5 bases at J, with 12 bases in the middle. The germline V gene has CDR1 SGHRS and CDR2 YFSETQ. CDR3 DNA: TGCGCCAGCAGCTTGGGGGGAGTCGGCGACGAGCAGTACTTC. Its protein is CASSLGGVGDEQYF.

The gene calls are TRBV18 and TRBJ2-3; D is unclear. V gave up 1 base and J gave up 0 bases, with 8 bases separating them. The CDR3 totals 15 residues. The V gene's germline CDR1 is KGHSH and CDR2 LQKENI. This CDR3 reads CASSPLQASTDTQYF. Here the CDR3 DNA reads TGTGCCAGCTCACCACTGCAAGCTAGCACAGATACGCAGTATTTT. The full variable domain, its missing parts supplied by reference TRBV18 and TRBJ2-3, is NAGVMQNPRHLVRRRGQEARLRCSPMKGHSHVYWYRQLPEEGLKFMVYLQKENIIDESGMPKERFSAEFPKEGPSILRIQQVVRGDSAAYFCASSPLQASTDTQYFGPGTRLTVL.

V is TRBV11-2 and J is TRBJ2-2; weak D call: TRBD2 (6 bases). Germline V CDR1 and CDR2: SGHAT, FQNNGV. CDR3 size: 16 residues. V was trimmed by 3 bases and J by 0 bases, leaving 11 bases between them. The CDR3 DNA reads TGTGCCAGCAGCTTCGCCGTAGCGGCGAACACCGGGGAGCTGTTTTTT. This encodes CASSFAVAANTGELFF. The whole variable domain, remainder taken from reference TRBV11-2 and TRBJ2-2, is EAGVAQSPRYKIIEKRQSVAFWCNPISGHATLYWYQQILGQGPKLLIQFQNNGVVDDSQLPKDRFSAERLKGVDSTLKIQPAKLEDSAVYLCASSFAVAANTGELFFGEGSRLTVL.

The J gene is TRBJ2-3, the V gene TRBV5-5, with 10 bases lining up with TRBD1. CDR1 and CDR2 from the germline V gene are SGHKS and YYEKEE (reference sequence). J was trimmed by 3 bases and V by 4 bases; bases with no gene match: 2. The CDR3 totals 14 residues. CDR3 residues: CASSADRGTDTQYF. The CDR3 DNA reads as TGTGCCAGCAGCGCGGACAGGGGGACAGATACGCAGTATTTT.

The rearrangement joins TRBV10-1 to TRBJ2-1; 10 nucleotides agree with TRBD2. The CDR3 loop spans 15 amino acids. Germline V gene lookup returns CDR1 WNHNN and CDR2 SYGVQD (reference sequence). Trimming removed 9 bases from V and 10 bases from J; junction bases left unmatched: 15. The CDR3 region is CASNFGTSGAGEQFF. CDR3 in DNA: TGCGCCAGTAATTTCGGCACTAGCGGGGCTGGCGAGCAGTTCTTC.

The CDR3 loop reads CASSDVGRSPLHF. The CDR3 DNA is TGTGCCAGTAGTGACGTAGGGCGTTCACCCCTCCACTTT. The rearrangement links TRBV19 to TRBJ1-6; D is unclear. The ends were cut back, 5 bases at V and 9 bases at J, with 11 bases in the middle. CDR3 size: 13 residues. Germline assignment: CDR1 LNHDA and CDR2 SQIVND (reference sequence).

V is TRBV5-1 and J is TRBJ2-3, with D perhaps assigned TRBD1 or TRBD2 (5 bases each). The germline gives CDR1 SGHRS, CDR2 YFSETQ. The CDR3 runs to 14 residues. V was trimmed by 6 bases and J by 4 bases, leaving 15 bases between them. Written as DNA, the CDR3 is TGCGCCAGCAAAACCGGGACCGGGGCAGATACGCAGTATTTT. Residues: CASKTGTGADTQYF.

The chain employs TRBV9 and TRBJ1-6, with D unresolved. The CDR3 totals 14 residues. V lost 5 bases, J lost 2 bases, and 8 bases lay in between. Per the germline V gene, CDR1 is SGDLS and CDR2 is YYNGEE. This chain's CDR3 is CASSEAAYNSPLHF. CDR3 bases: TGTGCCAGCAGTGAGGCAGCCTATAATTCACCCCTCCACTTT.

The chain joins TRBV5-1 to TRBJ2-1; TRBD2 might be the D (5 bases). The CDR3 is 14 residues long. V gave up 2 bases and J gave up 4 bases, with 10 bases separating them. Germline V gene data show CDR1 as SGHRS and CDR2 as YFSETQ. The CDR3 region has the DNA TGCGCCAGCAGCTTCGGACTGGCTTACAATGAGCAGTTCTTC. This translates into CASSFGLAYNEQFF.

As to this clone: One end of the junction fails to match germline, which may point to a read error. This chain links TRBV20-1 with TRBJ2-3, with a weak D call TRBD2 (5 bases). There are 11 residues in the CDR3. The germline V gene has CDR1 DFQATT and CDR2 SNEGSKA (reference sequence). The CDR3 nucleotides are TGCAGGGCTAGCCCCACGGATACGCAGTATTTT. Protein sequence: CRASPTDTQYF.

This sequence joins TRBV9 and TRBJ1-2; 10 positions match TRBD1. CDR3 length: 15 residues. The V and J ends lost 0 bases and 7 bases, in that order; junction bases with no gene match: 6. Per germline, CDR1 SGDLS and CDR2 YYNGEE. CDR3 bases: TGTGCCAGCAGCGTAGAGGGACAGGGGCTCAGTGGCTACACCTTC. It is translated as CASSVEGQGLSGYTF.

The chain carries TRBV13 and TRBJ2-5, with D unresolved. Trimming left V 5 bases short and J 5 bases short, with 12 bases between. Germline V CDR1 and CDR2: PRHDT, FYEKMQ (reference sequence). The CDR3 runs to 13 residues. CDR3 residues: CASSPRWTETQYF. In DNA form, the CDR3 reads TGTGCCAGCAGCCCTCGATGGACGGAGACCCAGTACTTC.

This clone occurred once. The gene calls are TRBV4-3 and TRBJ1-5; D gene unclear. The length of the CDR3 is 17 residues. Trimming shortened V by 1 base and J by 7 bases, and 20 bases separated the two germline ends. Germline loops: CDR1 LGHNA, CDR2 YSLEER. The CDR3 sequence is CASSQGWAEVSGQPQHF. The CDR3 DNA reads as TGCGCCAGCAGCCAAGGATGGGCAGAGGTTAGCGGACAGCCCCAGCATTTT.

The V gene is TRBV11-2, the J gene TRBJ2-7; D is undetermined. This CDR3 is 14 amino acids long. Between the trimmed V and J ends, which lost 5 bases and 7 bases, there was a span of 18 bases. The germline gives CDR1 SGHAT, CDR2 FQNNGV. In nucleotides, the CDR3 is TGTGCCAGCAGCCTAAACCTGGCCGACATAGAGCAGTACTTC. This sequence encodes CASSLNLADIEQYF.

The chain is built from TRBV5-1 and TRBJ1-2; 8 bases fit TRBD1. With V trimmed by 2 bases and J by 5 bases, 5 bases remained unmatched. CDR3 length equals 14 residues. Germline V CDR1 and CDR2: SGHRS, YFSETQ. This CDR3 is CASSFIQGAYGYTF. The CDR3 DNA reads TGCGCCAGCAGCTTCATTCAGGGGGCATATGGCTACACCTTC.

J is TRBJ1-2 and V is TRBV10-3; TRBD1 might be the D (5 bases). Germline V gene sequence: CDR1 ENHRY, CDR2 SYGVKD. CDR3 size: 13 residues. Trimming took 7 bases from V and 2 from J, leaving 11 bases between them. The CDR3 DNA sequence: TGTGCCATCACGGGTGAGGGGAACTATGGCTACACCTTC. This sequence encodes CAITGEGNYGYTF.

This clone appeared a single time. The chain links TRBV10-2 to TRBJ2-1; D not certain. There are 13 residues in the CDR3. Per germline, CDR1 WSHSY and CDR2 SAAADI. Trimming shortened V by 8 bases and J by 11 bases, and 19 bases separated the two germline ends. The CDR3 coding sequence is TGCGCCAGCTGGGGAATATCCACAATCCAGCAGTTCTTC. It is translated as CASWGISTIQQFF.

The chain joins TRBV29-1 to TRBJ2-5, with a tentative D call TRBD1 (5 bases). CDR1 is SQVTM and CDR2 is ANQGSEA in the germline V gene. CDR3 length equals 13 residues. Trimming left V 3 bases short and J 5 bases short, with 13 bases between. The CDR3 nucleotides are TGCAGCGTTGATTTAGGGGCTGGGGAGACCCAGTACTTC. This sequence encodes CSVDLGAGETQYF.

The chain is built from TRBV6-5 and TRBJ1-1; possibly TRBD1 for D (5 bases). CDR1 MNHEY and CDR2 SVGAGI come from the germline V gene. This CDR3 spans 16 amino acids. The V end was cut by 2 bases, the J end by 4 bases, with 17 bases between. The CDR3 is CASSYPSVGEGTEAFF. CDR3 nucleotides: TGTGCCAGCAGTTACCCCAGTGTAGGGGAAGGCACTGAAGCTTTCTTT.

This chain links TRBV13 with TRBJ2-1, with TRBD1 matching over 9 bases. Looked up from germline, CDR1 is PRHDT and CDR2 is FYEKMQ (reference sequence). The CDR3 loop spans 19 amino acids. After removal of 7 bases from V and 3 bases from J, the junction contained 19 bases not matched to a gene. CDR3 loop: CASTPPRDRAREGYNEQFF. In nucleotides, the CDR3 is TGTGCCAGCACCCCCCCCCGGGACAGGGCCCGAGAGGGCTACAATGAGCAGTTCTTC.

The chain couples TRBV15 to TRBJ2-7, with 7 bases that match TRBD1. Trimming at V came to 6 bases and at J to 2 bases, leaving 7 bases not matched to a gene. The CDR3 is 14 amino acids. Germline assignment: CDR1 LNHNV and CDR2 YYDKDF (reference sequence). CDR3: CATRGSGTAYEQYF. In DNA form, the CDR3 reads TGTGCCACCAGGGGATCCGGGACAGCCTACGAGCAGTACTTC.

V and J are TRBV7-2 and TRBJ2-1; 9 positions match TRBD2. V dropped 5 bases and J dropped 7; count of bases not matched to a gene: 9. Germline assignment: CDR1 SGHTA and CDR2 FQGNSA. CDR3 size: 15 residues. Here the CDR3 DNA reads TGTGCCAGCAGCCGCGGGGTAGCGGGGGTGAATGAGCAGTTCTTC. It yields the protein CASSRGVAGVNEQFF.

The chain employs TRBV6-6 and TRBJ1-1; no definite D call. The CDR3 consists of 11 residues. CDR1 and CDR2 (germline): MNHNY, SVGAGI (reference sequence). V was clipped by 6 bases and J by 0 bases, with 2 bases between them. CDR3 sequence: CASRMNTEAFF. In nucleotides, the CDR3 is TGTGCCAGCAGGATGAACACTGAAGCTTTCTTT.

This clone was detected only a few times. The V and J genes are TRBV6-5 and TRBJ2-5; D not resolved. The CDR3 has 14 amino acids. V shed 5 bases and J shed 1 base, with 11 bases lying between them. Germline V gene sequence: CDR1 MNHEY, CDR2 SVGAGI. CDR3 region: CASSTRHSQETQYF. For the CDR3, the DNA is TGTGCCAGCAGTACTCGACACTCCCAAGAGACCCAGTACTTC.

The chain recombines TRBV6-6 with TRBJ1-5; a possible D gene is TRBD1 (6 bases). Trimming cost V 4 bases and J 5 bases, with 15 bases left between them. This CDR3 is built from 15 residues. Germline V gene sequence: CDR1 MNHNY, CDR2 SVGAGI (reference sequence). The CDR3 DNA follows: TGTGCCAGCAGTTCCATAACGGGGGCTTATCAGCCCCAGCATTTT. This codes for CASSSITGAYQPQHF.

The rearrangement links TRBV5-1 to TRBJ1-4; 7 bases align to TRBD1. Germline loops: CDR1 SGHRS, CDR2 YFSETQ. CDR3 length: 15 amino acids. After removal of 5 bases from V and 5 bases from J, the junction contained 9 bases not matched to a gene. The CDR3 DNA follows: TGCGCCAGCAGGGTGATGGGGACAGAAAATGAAAAACTGTTTTTT. Protein sequence: CASRVMGTENEKLFF.

The chain carries TRBV5-1 and TRBJ2-3, with 9 bases identical to TRBD2. The junction had 8 bases not matched to a gene; V was cut back by 4 bases and J by 5 bases. The CDR3 length is 15 residues. CDR1 SGHRS and CDR2 YFSETQ come from the germline V gene. Here the CDR3 reads CASSPLAGFGDTQYF. CDR3 in DNA: TGCGCCAGCAGCCCTCTAGCGGGGTTTGGAGATACGCAGTATTTT.

This clone has just one count. The gene calls are TRBV30 and TRBJ2-7; 7 nucleotides align to TRBD1. CDR1 and CDR2 from the germline V gene are GTSNPN and SVGIG (reference sequence). This CDR3 is 11 amino acids long. Trimming at V came to 2 bases and at J to 7 bases, leaving 2 bases not matched to a gene. Here the CDR3 DNA reads TGTGCCTGGAGTACGACAGGGGAGCAGTACTTC. Its protein product is CAWSTTGEQYF.

The V gene is TRBV5-1, the J gene TRBJ2-3; no clear D gene. Germline V lookup: CDR1 SGHRS, CDR2 YFSETQ. The CDR3 extends over 15 amino acids. Trimming removed 0 bases from V and 2 bases from J, with 10 bases in between. DNA of the CDR3: TGCGCCAGCAGCTTGGGGGTAGCACCCACAGATACGCAGTATTTT. It translates to CASSLGVAPTDTQYF.

J is TRBJ2-5 and V is TRBV6-1; D is ambiguous. The CDR3 totals 14 residues. Between the trimmed V and J ends, which lost 2 bases and 1 base, there was a span of 8 bases. Per germline, CDR1 MNHNS and CDR2 SASEGT. The CDR3 is CASSERWGQETQYF. The DNA for the CDR3 is TGTGCCAGCAGTGAAAGATGGGGCCAAGAGACCCAGTACTTC.